Listed here is a single TCR beta chain. This clonotype turned up a few times. There is no known antigen for this receptor. Per-base qualities were not stored, and no clone one base away is much larger. A patient counted as having stable Graves' hyperthyroidism if no progression to ophthalmopathy occurred over 18 months of follow-up. Hyperthyroidism patients were aged 18 to 65 years and newly diagnosed, with disease duration of less than 2 months. Patients with uncontrolled infections, other autoimmune diseases, pregnancy or lactation were excluded. Diagnoses were based on clinical symptoms, serum thyroxine and TRAb, thyroid ultrasound and orbital computed tomography. Ficoll-Paque density gradient centrifugation was used to isolate PBMCs from about 10 ml of fresh peripheral blood. Trizol reagent was used to extract total RNA, and RNA quality was then checked on an Agilent 2100 Bioanalyzer. The data are from a study of T cells in Graves' hyperthyroidism and ophthalmopathy (dated by TCRdb to the late 2010s). About the investigation overall: Peripheral blood was collected at initial diagnosis, before any treatment. The paper reports TCR Vbeta CDR3 sequencing of some 140 peripheral blood samples: around 41 ophthalmopathy, over 70 hyperthyroidism and some 17 progressor patients. In roughly six Graves' hyperthyroidism patients, the study also compared T-cell repertoires from thyroid tissue with T-cell repertoires from blood. TCR V-J signatures able to tell the groups apart were searched for in a discovery cohort of 90 to 100 patients, of whom more than 40 had Graves' ophthalmopathy and some 60 had stable Graves' hyperthyroidism. Prospective prediction of ophthalmopathy was tested in an independent validation cohort of some 19 hyperthyroidism patients and around 16 patients who later progressed to ophthalmopathy. Once sampling was done, hyperthyroidism patients were given methimazole at a starting dose of 30 mg daily, whereas ophthalmopathy patients were given high-dose intravenous methylprednisolone. The approximately 90 discovery patients were randomly split 7:3 into training and test sets.

Beyond this particular receptor, the publication reports: A 13 V-J signature model separated ophthalmopathy from stable hyperthyroidism, with approximately 87% sensitivity and 81.08% specificity in cross-validation and 80%/75% in testing. In validation, the model predicted progression to ophthalmopathy with approximately 71% sensitivity and roughly 75% specificity, a median of about 6 months before onset. Blood samples also contained most of the expanded thyroid clonotypes (frequency above 0.001), which suggests that blood repertoires may reflect thyroid immune responses. Sample size was not statistically predetermined, and blinding of investigators to group allocation was not performed.

The TCR beta CDR3 regions were amplified from RNA transcripts. A first-round RT-PCR of the TCR CDR3 used the HTBI primer set with the Qiagen OneStep RT-PCR kit. A second multiplex PCR round built the libraries, followed by size selection and purification. Paired-end sequencing of the libraries was performed with 100 bp reads on an Illumina HiSeq2000. On the authors' methods: SOAPnuke was used to process the raw data, removing reads that contained adapters or uncalled bases, had a mean Phred below 15, or lacked an exact match to the constant primer or identifier. COPE v1.2.5 was used to merge high-quality paired reads, and clonotypes were defined as unique nucleotide sequences. MiTCR v1.1 was used to align the clonotypes against IMGT TRBV, TRBD and TRBJ reference segments. The analysis included only V-J combinations with a frequency above 0.0001, which together covered roughly 99% of the repertoires. The TCS score was defined as the ratio of F50 (clonal expansion) to E x V (chaos), calculated using BLOSUM62-based TCRdist between CDR3 peptides within each V-J. Welch's t-statistics and random forest reduced 450 to 600 V-J features to roughly 13, which were used in a naive Bayes classifier (R e1071). TCRdb passed the public sequencing reads through fastp at Q25 and MiXCR, retaining productive beta sequences. Each entry is one CDR3 protein sequence, shown with its most common DNA and genes. These V and J calls rely on TCRdb rather than the paper's analysis. In this sample the table shows roughly 570,000 distinct CDR3 sequences, about a sixth of which occur a single time. Under 8% of the sample comes from the top ten.

V loses 6 bases of germline sequence and J loses 2 bases, and the interval between the two ends is 17 bases. Per the germline V gene (reference sequence), MNHEY is the CDR1 and SMNVEV is the CDR2. Inclusive of the bounding cysteine and phenylalanine, the CDR3 is 16 residues long. The DNA shown is the 48-base CDR3, in frame from base 1. This TCR came from a woman in her thirties with Graves' hyperthyroidism. Recombination connected TRBV27 to TRBJ2-1; the D segment cannot be called with confidence. Input material: blood. The nucleotide sequence is given as TGTGCCAGCAGCAGTAATACGGAGCTAACCTACAATGAGCAGTTCTTC. Translation gives CASSSNTELTYNEQFF.